The 22 T cell receptor beta chains below come from one sample, sequenced in a study of low-dose radiotherapy and immunotherapy resistance in tumors. Primers targeting TRAV and TRBV primed first-strand cDNA, covering alpha and beta chains. The TCRs were subjected to amplification over approximately 19 PCR cycles employing a constant-region primer in conjunction with a V-primer adapter. MiXCR, run by TCRdb on the reads, gives a single entry per CDR3 protein. Counted here are 55,000 to 65,000 distinct CDR3 sequences, more than 25% occurring once; the ten biggest clones make up 6.6%. Time point of the sample: before trial treatment. The material was PBMCs, obtained before treatment. The receptor source for this set is a male donor with rectosigmoid adenocarcinoma.

About this clonotype: A single base is all that separates this from a far larger clone, so a read error is likely. The CDR3: CASSQDTGVGETQFF. CDR3 bases: TGCGCCAGCAGCCAAGATACAGGGGTAGGGGAGACCCAGTTCTTC. The V call is TRBV4-1, the J call TRBJ2-1, with 7 bases matching TRBD1. Looked up from germline, CDR1 is MGHRA and CDR2 is YSYEKL. The CDR3 is 15 amino acids. J lost 13 bases, V lost 0 bases, and 12 bases had no gene match.

The genes are TRBV7-2 and TRBJ1-1; D not certain. This CDR3 spans 12 amino acids. V gave up 4 bases and J gave up 11 bases, with 14 bases separating them. Germline V CDR1 and CDR2: SGHTA, FQGNSA. DNA of the CDR3: TGTGCCAGCAGCTCTATAGAGGCAAAGGCTTTCTTT. Residues: CASSSIEAKAFF.

This clonotype came up many times. The genes are TRBV13 and TRBJ1-2; 8 nucleotides match TRBD1. Germline CDR1 PRHDT, CDR2 FYEKMQ (reference sequence). V was clipped by 5 bases and J by 4 bases; unmatched bases: 6. The CDR3 is made up of 14 amino acids. This chain's CDR3 is CASSPGQGPYGYTF. The CDR3, as DNA: TGTGCCAGCAGCCCCGGACAGGGTCCCTATGGCTACACCTTC.

This clonotype has just one count. Only one base separates this from a far larger clonotype, so it likely reflects a read error. In DNA, the CDR3 is TGTGCCAGCAGCCAAGCTCAGGGGGCGGCTGAGCAGTACTTC. This gives the protein CASSQAQGAAEQYF. The V gene is TRBV14, the J gene TRBJ2-7; 8 bases are shared with TRBD1. Trimming at V came to 1 base and at J to 7 bases, leaving 6 bases not matched to a gene. The CDR3 sequence is 14 residues long. Germline lookup yields CDR1 SGHDN and CDR2 FVKESK.

This clonotype was recorded at least ten times. The rearrangement uses TRBV11-2 and TRBJ2-3; D remains unclear. CDR1 and CDR2 (germline): SGHAT, FQNNGV. There are 15 residues in the CDR3. Trimming shortened V by 1 base and J by 4 bases, and 12 bases separated the two germline ends. The CDR3 DNA is TGTGCCAGCAGCTTAGTCCCCACGACCGCAGATACGCAGTATTTT. Its translation: CASSLVPTTADTQYF.

This clonotype was seen ten or more times. The chain is built from TRBV25-1 and TRBJ2-7; possible D gene TRBD1, 5 bases. The CDR3 consists of 14 residues. Germline values: CDR1 MGHDK, CDR2 SYGVNS. V was trimmed by 4 bases and J by 3 bases, leaving 13 bases between them. CDR3 DNA sequence: TGTGCCAGCAGTGCTCAGGGAAACAGCTACGAGCAGTACTTC. Translating it yields CASSAQGNSYEQYF.

There are many counts of this clonotype. The chain couples TRBV3-1 to TRBJ1-1; D perhaps matches TRBD1 (5 bases). The germline V gene encodes CDR1 LGHDT and CDR2 YNNKEL (reference sequence). The CDR3 spans 15 residues. V was trimmed by 5 bases and J by 0 bases, leaving 13 bases between them. The CDR3: CASSFGTLLNTEAFF. The CDR3, as DNA: TGTGCCAGCAGCTTCGGGACTCTCCTGAACACTGAAGCTTTCTTT.

The chain uses TRBV20-1 and TRBJ2-1; the match to TRBD1 covers 7 bases. V was clipped by 6 bases and J by 0 bases; unmatched bases: 8. The CDR3 totals 15 residues. The germline V gene encodes CDR1 DFQATT and CDR2 SNEGSKA (reference sequence). The CDR3 DNA is TGCAGTGCCCCAGGACAGGCTAGCTCCTACAATGAGCAGTTCTTC. Protein: CSAPGQASSYNEQFF.

A note on this clonotype: It is likely a read error: a sequence one base away is far more abundant. The rearrangement joins TRBV6-2 or TRBV6-3 to TRBJ1-2; possible D gene TRBD1, 5 bases. V was pared by 2 bases and J by 8 bases, with 9 bases between. The CDR3 covers 12 residues. Germline V CDR1 and CDR2: MNHEY, SVGEGT. CDR3 DNA: TGTGCCAGCAGTTACGGCAGGGAAGGCTACACCTTC. This codes for CASSYGREGYTF.

This clonotype occurred many times. V usage is TRBV12-3 or TRBV12-4 and J usage is TRBJ2-7; D is unresolved. The CDR3 is made up of 11 amino acids. Trimming left V 6 bases short and J 3 bases short, with 6 bases between. The CDR3 sequence: CASSVLYEQYF. DNA of the CDR3: TGTGCCAGCAGCGTTCTCTACGAGCAGTACTTC.

There are many counts of this clonotype. The chain uses TRBV3-1 and TRBJ2-1; 9 nucleotides line up with TRBD2. With 1 base clipped from V and 2 bases from J, the junction kept 9 bases outside the gene matches. CDR3 length: 18 residues. Germline values: CDR1 LGHDT, CDR2 YNNKEL (reference sequence). The CDR3 sequence: CASSQASGSGRTYNEQFF. The CDR3 DNA is TGTGCCAGCAGCCAAGCAAGTGGGAGCGGGAGGACCTACAATGAGCAGTTCTTC.

The genes are TRBV6-6 and TRBJ2-7, with D possibly TRBD2 on 6 matching bases. Trimming shortened V by 6 bases and J by 7 bases, and 13 bases separated the two germline ends. Germline lookup yields CDR1 MNHNY and CDR2 SVGAGI (reference sequence). The CDR3 has 12 amino acids. The CDR3 region is CASSLVRGEQYF. The DNA for the CDR3 is TGTGCCAGCAGCCTGGTCCGGGGGGAGCAGTACTTC.

The rearrangement links TRBV5-1 to TRBJ1-1; D may be TRBD1 (5 bases). The CDR3 runs to 13 residues. The germline V gene has CDR1 SGHRS and CDR2 YFSETQ. Between the trimmed V and J ends, which lost 9 bases and 4 bases, there was a span of 16 bases. Here the CDR3 reads CATGVQGGTEAFF. The CDR3, as DNA: TGCGCCACCGGAGTCCAGGGAGGCACTGAAGCTTTCTTT. The variable domain in full, with the rest retrieved from reference TRBV5-1 and TRBJ1-1, is KAGVTQTPRYLIKTRGQQVTLSCSPISGHRSVSWYQQTPGQGLQFLFEYFSETQRNKGNFPGRFSGRQFSNSRSEMNVSTLELGDSALYLCATGVQGGTEAFFGQGTRLTVV.

This clonotype was seen a few times. J is TRBJ2-5 and V is TRBV28; D is possibly TRBD2 (6 bases). This CDR3 spans 14 amino acids. V lost 8 bases and J lost 5, with 18 bases in between. Germline values: CDR1 MDHEN, CDR2 SYDVKM. In nucleotides, the CDR3 is TGTGCCAGCGCCCTCGGGGGTAACGGGGAGACCCAGTACTTC. This translates into CASALGGNGETQYF.

This clonotype was counted ten times or more. The chain employs TRBV5-4 and TRBJ2-1; weak D call: TRBD2 (6 bases). V dropped 5 bases and J dropped 2 bases, with 14 bases sitting between them. Germline values: CDR1 SGHNT, CDR2 YYREEE (reference sequence). The CDR3 extends over 15 amino acids. In nucleotides, the CDR3 is TGTGCCAGCAGTTCGCCCGGGACTGCCTACAATGAGCAGTTCTTC. Amino acids: CASSSPGTAYNEQFF.

Comments on this clonotype: This is likely an artifact of a read error, given a far larger clone one base away. The conserved closing phenylalanine or tryptophan is absent in this CDR3, likely reflecting a read error. The DNA is left out, because the CDR3 cannot be placed on it with certainty; the CDR3 is given as TCRdb lists it. This chain joins TRBV26 and TRBJ2-7; TRBD1 is the table's D call, not checked against the DNA. TRBV26 is annotated as a pseudogene. Both ends counted, the CDR3 spans 13 residues. CDR3: CASSWRGRQGQYL.

This clonotype came up many times. This chain joins TRBV20-1 and TRBJ1-3, with a weak D call TRBD1 (6 bases). The CDR3 has 12 amino acids. The germline gives CDR1 DFQATT, CDR2 SNEGSKA (reference sequence). The CDR3 nucleotides read TGCAGCCAAACAGGGAACGGAAACACCATATATTTT. Translating gives CSQTGNGNTIYF.

This clonotype came up many times. V is TRBV25-1 and J is TRBJ1-5, with D possibly being TRBD1 (5 bases). Germline CDR1 is MGHDK and CDR2 is SYGVNS. The CDR3 covers 14 residues. Between the trimmed V and J ends, which lost 3 bases and 0 bases, there was a span of 6 bases. CDR3 bases: TGTGCCAGCAGTGAGGGGGATAGCAATCAGCCCCAGCATTTT. Translated, it gives CASSEGDSNQPQHF.

In its sample, this clonotype was seen a few times. V usage is TRBV12-3 or TRBV12-4 and J usage is TRBJ2-6; 7 bases match TRBD1. The CDR3 extends over 20 amino acids. With 5 bases clipped from V and 1 base from J, the junction kept 17 bases outside the gene matches. The CDR3 loop is CASSQLSSTGRFSGANVLTF. DNA of the CDR3: TGTGCCAGCAGTCAACTGAGTTCGACAGGGCGTTTTTCTGGGGCCAACGTCCTGACTTTC.

V and J are TRBV6-2 or TRBV6-3 and TRBJ2-7; maybe TRBD1 (5 bases). The CDR3 totals 17 residues. CDR1 is MNHEY, CDR2 SVGEGT, per germline. V was trimmed by 5 bases and J by 2 bases, leaving 22 bases between them. The CDR3 DNA is TGTGCCAGCAGTGAAGCGTCTTTAGGGGTTGGGGCCTACGAGCAGTACTTC. Its translation: CASSEASLGVGAYEQYF.

This clonotype has a count of ten or more. This CDR3 reads CASSLEGLASSYNEQFF. The DNA of the CDR3 is TGTGCCAGCAGTTTAGAGGGACTAGCGTCCTCCTACAATGAGCAGTTCTTC. This chain connects TRBV28 to TRBJ2-1, with 10 nucleotides matching TRBD2. The germline V gene has CDR1 MDHEN and CDR2 SYDVKM. The CDR3 contains 17 residues. V lost 2 bases, J lost 0 bases, and 4 bases stayed unmatched.

This clonotype was counted at least ten times. The chain employs TRBV6-2 or TRBV6-3 and TRBJ2-7, with 7 bases lining up with TRBD2. V shed 4 bases, J shed 2 bases, and the junction held 5 bases outside the gene matches. Germline assignment: CDR1 MNHEY and CDR2 SVGEGT. The CDR3 has 14 amino acids. The DNA of the CDR3 is TGTGCCAGCAGTTTGTCTAGCGGTCCCTACGAGCAGTACTTC. Its protein is CASSLSSGPYEQYF.